This TCR beta chain was documented in a study of vaccination and CD4 T cells after COVID-19 (dated by TCRdb to the early 2020s). For context, the study as a whole: Convalescent patients had a positive SARS-CoV-2 result on nasal swab PCR, and of these patients, some ten had mild disease and one had severe disease. The convalescent cohort included six males and four females, with two Hispanic individuals, seven Caucasians, two Asians and one multiracial person. Each participant got two doses of either the Pfizer-BioNTech BNT162b2 vaccine (n=8) or the Moderna mRNA-1273 vaccine (n=2). Post-COVID blood samples from convalescent patients were collected a median of around 110 days after diagnosis, with a range of roughly 35 to 180 days. Post-vaccine blood samples were collected a median of around 70 days after the second vaccine dose, ranging from about 13 to 250 days. The cultures were stimulated with overlapping spike peptide pools from SARS-CoV-2 and from the common cold coronaviruses HCoV-NL63, HCoV-OC43 and HCoV-229E. As controls, cultures received a CEFX viral epitope pool (the positive control), an HIV-1 Nef peptide pool (the negative control), or no peptide at all. In over 8 COVID-19 convalescent patients and several infection-naive healthy vaccine recipients, researchers compared the spike-specific CD4+ TCR repertoire from before mRNA vaccination with the repertoire from after. Results and caveats for the whole study, not just this receptor: In convalescent patients, a median around 83% of post-vaccine SARS-CoV-2-reactive clones were detected only after vaccination, and vaccine-specific priming was suggested by this finding. The median number of SARS-CoV-2-reactive clonotypes rose from 20 to 25 after infection to 38 after vaccination, but the change was not significant. Relatively few convalescent patients were included in the study, and early timepoints after natural infection were not analyzed. Of the vaccine-specific clones in convalescent patients, 304 of 307, or nearly all, reacted only to SARS-CoV-2 spike and did not cross-react with common cold coronaviruses.

The CDR3 spans 13 residues, from the cysteine through the phenylalanine. CDR3 DNA is the only sequence kept; it has 39 bases, read in frame from the first base. According to the germline V gene (reference sequence), CDR1 reads MNHEY and CDR2 reads SMNVEV. V and J are truncated by 0 bases and 5 bases respectively, leaving an intervening sequence of 5 bases. The library was made by PCR. At the Johns Hopkins FTIC core, DNA from the cultured CD4+ T cells underwent TCR sequencing with the Oncomine TCR Beta short-read assay. Genomic DNA was extracted from the cultured CD4+ T cells with the QIAamp micro DNA kit. Oncomine TCR Beta libraries from cultured CD4+ T cells were pooled with unique dual indexes and sequenced on an Illumina iSeq 100. Per the original workflow: Non-productive sequences were filtered out, and CDR3s that did not start with C, did not end with F or W, or were shorter than 7 amino acids were discarded. The MANAFEST web application identified antigen-specific clonotypes by comparing peptide-stimulated wells against reference wells and other culture wells. For a clone to be called positive, the clone needed an FDR below 0.05, an odds ratio above 5, and a productive frequency above 0.1% in at least two of three replicate wells. Clonotypes that were significantly expanded in both SARS-CoV-2 spike wells and at least one common cold coronavirus spike condition were defined as cross-reactive. CDR3 homology was assessed with Levenshtein distances (stringdist) and unrooted phylogenetic trees (ape) in R version 3.6.1. TCRdb redid the processing of the public reads, applying fastp at Q25 and MiXCR, and retained in-frame beta chains. Each record represents a unique CDR3 protein, reported with the most common genes and DNA among its rows. The V and J calls were determined by TCRdb, not by the authors. Here the sample has about 20,000 distinct CDR3 sequences; 60% to 70% occur a single time. Jointly, the top ten make up roughly 8.3% of the sample.

The treatment or condition label corresponds to: approximately 9-day PBMC culture with coronavirus spike peptide pools or control peptides (ViraFEST assay). The study used the ViraFEST assay, which expanded antigen-specific T cells with peptide pools and then identified expanded clonotypes by TCR sequencing. Positive SARS-CoV-2 PCR tests in the convalescent patients dated from March to December 2020, before Alpha, Beta and Delta variants emerged in the United States. Each well held approximately 2 million PBMCs cultured in IMDM containing roughly 5.5% human AB serum and approximately 9.1 IU/ml IL-2, with around 9.7 ug/ml peptide pools added. On days 3 and 7, half of the culture medium was replaced with fresh IL-2-containing medium. After approximately eleven days of culture, CD4+ T cells were isolated by negative selection using the EasySep CD4+ T cell isolation kit. PBMCs were separated from whole blood using Ficoll-Paque Plus gradient centrifugation and then either used fresh or cryopreserved at -140C. Culture conditions were generally each tested in triplicate wells.

As regards this clonotype: Its antigen target is currently unknown. Base qualities are not provided; no much larger clone lies one nucleotide away.

Material for sequencing was CD4+ T cells from blood, cultured in vitro. This sequence originates from a human donor who had recovered from COVID-19. The rearrangement joined TRBV27 to TRBJ1-5, with no confident D gene call. At the DNA level, the sequence is TGTGCCAGCAGTTTATCTTGGGATCAGCCCCAGCATTTT. It encodes CASSLSWDQPQHF.